This TCR beta chain derives from a study of shared clonotypes between healthy human individuals. Study-wide context: A donor's plate count was three for CD4 naive and three for CD4 memory; CD8 naive had two and CD8 memory one.

The CDR3 has 12 residues. Germline V gene sequence: CDR1 MNHEY, CDR2 SMNVEV (reference sequence). Trimming left V 6 bases short and J 1 base short, with 6 bases between. The table lists this clone with a count of one. Naivety among CD8 cells was defined by CD45RO negativity and positive CCR7 selection, thereby excluding terminally differentiated effector memory CD45RA+ cells. Here immunoSEQ multiplex PCR was the method, and the copy in TCRdb shows in-frame clones only, minus some. The table shows under 850,000 clones, with 80% to 95% occurring only once. The rearrangement uses TRBV27 and TRBJ1-2, with no clear D. The sequence came from a man aged 25 to 40 in good health. Sequenced material: naive CD8+ T cells sorted from blood. This chain's CDR3 is CASRGSNYGYTF. The CDR3, as DNA: TGTGCCAGCAGGGGGAGTAACTATGGCTACACCTTC.